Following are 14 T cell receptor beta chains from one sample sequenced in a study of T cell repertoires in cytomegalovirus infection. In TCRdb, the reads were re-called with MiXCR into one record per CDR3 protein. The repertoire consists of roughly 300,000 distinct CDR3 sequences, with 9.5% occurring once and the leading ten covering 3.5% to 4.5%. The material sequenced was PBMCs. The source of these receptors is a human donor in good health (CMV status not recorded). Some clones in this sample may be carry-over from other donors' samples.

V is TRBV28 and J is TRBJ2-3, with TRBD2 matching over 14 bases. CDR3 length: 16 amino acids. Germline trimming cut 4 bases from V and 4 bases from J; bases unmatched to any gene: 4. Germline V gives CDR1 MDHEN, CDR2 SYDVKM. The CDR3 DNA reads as TGTGCCAGCAGTTCACCGGGACTAGCGGGAGCAGATACGCAGTATTTT. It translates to CASSSPGLAGADTQYF.

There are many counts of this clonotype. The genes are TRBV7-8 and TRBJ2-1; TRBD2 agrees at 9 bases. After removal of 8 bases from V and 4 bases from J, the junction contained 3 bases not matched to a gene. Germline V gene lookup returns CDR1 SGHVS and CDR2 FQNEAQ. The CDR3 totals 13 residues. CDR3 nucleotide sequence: TGTGCCAGCGGTAGCGGGAGATACAATGAGCAGTTCTTC. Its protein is CASGSGRYNEQFF.

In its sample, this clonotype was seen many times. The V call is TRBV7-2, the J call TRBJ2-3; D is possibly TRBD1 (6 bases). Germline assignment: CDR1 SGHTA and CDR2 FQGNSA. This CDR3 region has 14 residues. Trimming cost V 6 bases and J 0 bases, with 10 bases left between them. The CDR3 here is CASRGALSTDTQYF. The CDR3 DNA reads TGTGCCAGCAGGGGGGCACTGAGCACAGATACGCAGTATTTT.

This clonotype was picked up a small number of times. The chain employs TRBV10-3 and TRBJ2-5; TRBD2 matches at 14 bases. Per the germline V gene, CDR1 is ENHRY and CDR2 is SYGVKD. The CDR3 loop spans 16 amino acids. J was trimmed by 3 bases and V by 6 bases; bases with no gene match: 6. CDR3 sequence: CAISPGTSGGKETQYF. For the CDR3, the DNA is TGTGCCATCAGCCCCGGGACTAGCGGGGGCAAAGAGACCCAGTACTTC.

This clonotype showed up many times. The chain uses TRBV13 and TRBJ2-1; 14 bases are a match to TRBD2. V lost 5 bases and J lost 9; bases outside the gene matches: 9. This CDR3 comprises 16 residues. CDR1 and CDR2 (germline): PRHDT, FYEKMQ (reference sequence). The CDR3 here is CASSPRLAGGPSEQFF. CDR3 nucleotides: TGTGCCAGCAGCCCGCGACTAGCGGGGGGGCCGAGTGAGCAGTTCTTC.

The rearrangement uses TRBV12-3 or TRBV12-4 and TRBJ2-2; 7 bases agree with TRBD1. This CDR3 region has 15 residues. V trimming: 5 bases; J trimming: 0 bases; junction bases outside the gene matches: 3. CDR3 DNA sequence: TGTGCCAGCAGTATCGGGACAGCGAACACCGGGGAGCTGTTTTTT. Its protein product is CASSIGTANTGELFF.

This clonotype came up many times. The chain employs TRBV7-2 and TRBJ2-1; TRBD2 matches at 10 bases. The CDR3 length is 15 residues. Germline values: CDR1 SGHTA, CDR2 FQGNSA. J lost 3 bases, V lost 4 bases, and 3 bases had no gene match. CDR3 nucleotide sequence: TGTGCCAGCAGCTCCGGACTAGCGGACTACAATGAGCAGTTCTTC. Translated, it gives CASSSGLADYNEQFF.

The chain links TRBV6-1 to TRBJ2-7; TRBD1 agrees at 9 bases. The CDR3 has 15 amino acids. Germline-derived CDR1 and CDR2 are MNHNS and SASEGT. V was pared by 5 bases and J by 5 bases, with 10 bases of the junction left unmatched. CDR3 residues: CASSIQGAGRNEQYF. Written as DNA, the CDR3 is TGTGCCAGCAGTATACAGGGGGCCGGCCGGAACGAGCAGTACTTC.

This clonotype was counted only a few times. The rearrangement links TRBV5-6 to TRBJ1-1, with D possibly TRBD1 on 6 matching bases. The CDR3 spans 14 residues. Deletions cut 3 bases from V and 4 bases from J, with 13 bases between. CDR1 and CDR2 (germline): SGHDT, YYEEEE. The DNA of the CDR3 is TGTGCCAGCAGCTCCTCCAGGGGTCCCACTGAAGCTTTCTTT. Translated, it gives CASSSSRGPTEAFF.

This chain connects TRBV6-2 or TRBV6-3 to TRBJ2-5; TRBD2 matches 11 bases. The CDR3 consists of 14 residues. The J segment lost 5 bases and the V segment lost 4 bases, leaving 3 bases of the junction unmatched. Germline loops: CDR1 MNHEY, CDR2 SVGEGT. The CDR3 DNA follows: TGTGCCAGCAGTTCGACTAGCGGGACTGAGACCCAGTACTTC. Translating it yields CASSSTSGTETQYF.

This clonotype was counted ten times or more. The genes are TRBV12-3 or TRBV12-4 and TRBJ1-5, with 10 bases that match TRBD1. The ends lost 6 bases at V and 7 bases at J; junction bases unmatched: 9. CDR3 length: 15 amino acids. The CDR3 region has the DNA TGTGCCAGCAGCCCGGACAGGGGGTTTGGCCAGCCCCAGCATTTT. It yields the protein CASSPDRGFGQPQHF.

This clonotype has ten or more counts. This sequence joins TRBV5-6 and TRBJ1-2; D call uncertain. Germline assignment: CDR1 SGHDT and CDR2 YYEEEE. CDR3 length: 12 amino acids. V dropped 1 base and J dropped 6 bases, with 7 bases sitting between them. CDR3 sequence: CASSLIMDGYTF. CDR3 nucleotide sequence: TGTGCCAGCAGCTTGATTATGGATGGCTACACCTTC.

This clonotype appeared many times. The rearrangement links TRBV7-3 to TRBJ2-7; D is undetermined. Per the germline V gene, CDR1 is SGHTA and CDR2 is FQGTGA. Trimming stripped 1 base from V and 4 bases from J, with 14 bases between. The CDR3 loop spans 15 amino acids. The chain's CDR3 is CASSLNKASVYEQYF. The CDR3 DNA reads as TGTGCCAGCAGCTTAAACAAGGCTAGTGTGTACGAGCAGTACTTC.

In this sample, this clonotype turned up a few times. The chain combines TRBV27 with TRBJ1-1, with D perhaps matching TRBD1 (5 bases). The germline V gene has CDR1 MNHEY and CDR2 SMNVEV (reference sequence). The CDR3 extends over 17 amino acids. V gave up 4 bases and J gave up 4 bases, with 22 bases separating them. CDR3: CASSSWGGGGKRTEAFF. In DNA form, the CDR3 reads TGTGCCAGCAGTTCCTGGGGGGGAGGAGGAAAGCGCACTGAAGCTTTCTTT.